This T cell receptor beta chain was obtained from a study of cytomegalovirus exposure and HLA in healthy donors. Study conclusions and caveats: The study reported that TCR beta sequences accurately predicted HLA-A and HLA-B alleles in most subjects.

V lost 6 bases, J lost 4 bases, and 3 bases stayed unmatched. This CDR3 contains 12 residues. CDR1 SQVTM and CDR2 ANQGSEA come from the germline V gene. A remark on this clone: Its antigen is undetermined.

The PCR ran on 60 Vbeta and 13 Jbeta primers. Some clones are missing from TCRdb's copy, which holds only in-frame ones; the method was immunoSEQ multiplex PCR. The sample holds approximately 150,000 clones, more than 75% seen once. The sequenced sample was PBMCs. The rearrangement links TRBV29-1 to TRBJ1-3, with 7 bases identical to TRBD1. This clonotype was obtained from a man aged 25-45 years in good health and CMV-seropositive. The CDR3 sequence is CSVGTAGNTIYF. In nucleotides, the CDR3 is TGCAGCGTCGGGACAGCAGGAAACACCATATATTTT.